This T cell receptor beta chain came from a study of cytomegalovirus exposure and HLA in healthy donors (dated by TCRdb to about 2017). Some background on the complete study: An earlier analysis of under 600 of the donors reported more than 250 Gb of sequence data and 100 million to 130 million unique TCR beta sequences from 150 million to 200 million T cells. An early release that covered roughly 600 HLA-typed donors contained around 300 gigabases of sequencing data and tens of millions of unique TCR sequences. Of the roughly 410 genotyped donors, approximately 80% were placed in the genetic ancestry cluster associated with self-reported Caucasian donors. The study was designed to test whether signatures of past pathogen exposure could be identified by cataloging public T cell receptors. Using immunosequencing, the study profiled T cell repertoires from roughly 650 subjects and related those repertoires to cytomegalovirus serostatus. A separate validation cohort of approximately 120 different subjects was used in addition to the approximately 610-subject first cohort. The study combined high-throughput TCR immunosequencing, statistical association of individual TCRs with disease status, and machine learning to predict cytomegalovirus infection status. A later analysis re-examined previously published TCR beta repertoires from 500 to 700 donors and added high-resolution HLA genotyping to investigate patterns of TCR occurrence. Rather than using new phenotypic data, the later analysis identified candidate immune exposures from TCR beta sequences and from how often those sequences occurred across donors. An earlier analysis of 587 of the donors applied high-throughput TCR beta sequencing to assess whether each TCR beta V gene segment acted as functional or pseudogenic. Donor age, sex, ethnicity and CMV serostatus were compiled together with the repertoire data. A later genetic analysis took genome-wide SNP genotypes for about 55% of the roughly 670 donors and used that subset as a discovery cohort. Every discovery cohort repertoire had been produced on one sequencing platform. Class I and class II HLA loci were covered by the typing at four-digit resolution. Typing coverage varied by locus: roughly 620-640 donors for A, B, C, DRB1 and DQB1; roughly 500 for DQA1; over 600 for DPA1; 400 to 480 for DPB1. Because of strong linkage in the cohort, four to six DR-DQ haplotypes were treated as single units for association and clustering. On average, roughly 200,000 unique TCR beta nucleotide sequences were sequenced per donor among some 420 genotyped donors of the cohort, with about 19% of those sequences being non-productive.

Comments on this clone: No antigen is known for it. No clone much larger than this one lies a single base away; base qualities are absent.

Trimming takes 5 bases off V and 3 bases off J; junction bases not matched to a gene: 10. Reading from cysteine to phenylalanine, the CDR3 counts 16 amino acids. Here the CDR3 DNA is all that survives: 48 bases in frame from base 1. CDR1 MDHEN and CDR2 SYDVKM were looked up in the germline V gene. The cohort comprised around 690 healthy bone marrow donors. All cohort members were sampled while nominally healthy, although unrecorded immune exposures were likely present. The donor was CMV seronegative and was included in the group of a few hundred seronegative cohort members. Every donor gave a peripheral blood sample, and the peripheral blood mononuclear cells from that sample were used for TCR beta sequencing. Genomic DNA extraction from the blood cell samples was performed with the Qiagen DNeasy Blood Extraction Kit. General conclusions and limits of the study: V-gene and J-gene trimming of TCR beta chains was associated with a missense DCLRE1C variant in a later genetic analysis, and the association was replicated in an independent cohort. According to a later analysis, most CMV-associated TCR beta chains appeared to be HLA-restricted, and the HLA associations seemed to be driven largely by CMV exposure. Sequencing depth was assumed to be roughly uniform across donors in the presence/absence analyses, though that assumption may not hold. Strong co-occurrence of HLA alleles, especially DR and DQ, made assigning TCR associations to individual alleles difficult. A later analysis associated approximately 17,000 TCR beta sequences with specific HLA alleles at a false discovery rate of 0.05. In vitro tests confirmed that three of the cytomegalovirus-associated TCR beta chains recognize cytomegalovirus antigens. A total of fewer than 200 TCR beta chains were listed by the study as associated with cytomegalovirus. In an earlier analysis of approximately 590 of the donors, most TCR beta V segments appeared in productive rearrangements about 87% or about 30% of the time, broadly matching IMGT annotations. A later genetic analysis reported fewer N-insertions in productive TCRs among donors in an Asian-associated ancestry cluster than the approximately 670-donor mean. This cohort had only TCR beta chains sequenced, and the lack of alpha or paired-chain data limited which features could be detected. Most TCR sequences were seen in very few donors, while some public TCRs were found in many individuals. A further reported finding was that TCR beta sequences accurately predicted the HLA-A and HLA-B alleles for most subjects in the first cohort. Immune exposure information for the cohort was limited to CMV serostatus. Compared with equally common non-associated chains, HLA-associated TCR beta chains in a later analysis were more clonally expanded and had lower generation probabilities. The classifier was reported to diagnose cytomegalovirus status with high specificity and sensitivity in both the original and validation cohorts. Because counts were too low, about 18 rarely observed V segments, including chromosome 9 orphons, were excluded from the earlier analysis of around 640 of the donors. In a later analysis, TCR association rates were found to vary across HLA loci, with the most associated TCRs seen for DRB1 alleles and the fewest for HLA-C alleles. According to a later analysis, parvovirus B19, influenza, CMV and Epstein-Barr virus appeared linked to several top co-occurrence clusters. It was suggested by the authors that the approach could potentially be generalized to other disease states and immunological phenotypes. A cluster of highly shared sequence variants was judged likely to be a technical artifact of the sequencing pipeline. Some IMGT-functional V segments, including TRBV6-2 and TRBV6-3, could not be told apart with the 87-base-pair reads, so those segments were excluded. HLA typing was unavailable for some donors at each locus, so association tests used only the typed subset. Linkage disequilibrium might explain the correlated functional status among segregating V segments, but an unknown experimental factor could not be excluded.

The method was the immunoSEQ multiplex PCR assay. For the multiplex PCR, a mixture combining 60 forward primers for TCR Vbeta segments and 13 reverse primers for TCR Jbeta segments was used. The CDR3 region of rearranged TCR beta genes was amplified from genomic DNA with a multiplex PCR assay. The Illumina HiSeq System was used to sequence the amplified TCR beta libraries as 87-base-pair reads. Per the authors' processing: Across the 700 or so repertoires, a later analysis counted roughly 77 million unique TCR beta chains, about 10 million of which were shared by at least two donors. Raw reads were error-corrected and collapsed into unique sequences with a nearest-neighbor algorithm that merged closely related sequences to remove PCR and sequencing errors. To assign V, D and J gene segments, CDR3 sequences were aligned to IMGT reference sequences. For a sequence to be retained, at least a six-nucleotide match to both a V gene segment and a J gene segment was required. Rearrangements were classified as productive when the CDR3 lacked stop codons and remained in frame with V and J, and all other rearrangements were classified as non-productive. CDR3 was defined by IMGT convention, running from the second conserved V-encoded cysteine to the conserved J-encoded phenylalanine. In an earlier analysis of 550 to 650 of the donors, sequences lacking an unambiguous match to a single V gene segment were excluded. In an earlier analysis of approximately 500 of the donors, a V segment was called functional when productive rearrangements were above 56.7%, and segregating when the standard deviation between donors exceeded 5%. A statistical classification framework was built for diagnosing cytomegalovirus status from the catalog of TCR beta chain sequences. In a later analysis, V and J genes were assigned by comparing TCR nucleotide sequences against IMGT/GENE-DB human TR gene sequences. In a later analysis, CDR3 sequences and most-parsimonious VDJ recombination scenarios were assigned using the TCRdist pipeline. In a later analysis, every TCR beta chain was defined by the combination of its CDR3 amino acid sequence and its V-gene family, and reads without a unique V-gene family were dropped. In a later analysis, approximately 590 highly shared, low-generation-probability nucleotide sequences were removed to address suspected cross-contamination and a sequencing artifact. For each public chain, a later analysis derived a clonal expansion index from normalized ranks of inferred template counts within each repertoire. In a later analysis, generation probabilities were computed with a VDJ recombination model fitted to out-of-frame rearrangements, and the resulting probabilities were checked against IGoR. In a later analysis, TCR-TCR, TCR-HLA and TCR-CMV co-occurrence was scored with hypergeometric tests, and a repertoire-size bias correction was applied to TCR pairs. In a later analysis, false discovery rates were estimated by permuting HLA or CMV assignments 20 times. In a later analysis, co-occurring TCRs were grouped using DBSCAN, with TCRdist sequence similarity added in when clustering inside HLA-allele-positive subsets. For co-occurrence clustering, repertoires with fewer than 30,000 or more than 120,000 public chains were excluded, along with a handful of repertoires with anomalous nucleotide sharing. TCRdb limited this immuneACCESS table to in-frame rearrangements with V and J called. A share of clones is missing; checked studies link under half to unresolved V genes, and the rest is unexplained. V and J calls and clone size follow that table, whereas D and trimming were derived from the DNA. The sample table holds about 100,000 clones, of which 78% were seen once. 0.76% of the sample is in the top ten clones.

The clonotype originates from a woman aged 55-69 years in good health and CMV-seronegative. The sequenced sample consisted of PBMCs. The rearranged segments are TRBV28 and TRBJ1-1; the junction holds 9 bases that match TRBD1. The bases read TGTGCCAGCAGTACTTGGACAGGGGTCATCCACACTGAAGCTTTCTTT. This codes for CASSTWTGVIHTEAFF.